The 17 T cell receptor beta chains presented below share a single source sample, sequenced in a study of blood T cells in healthy people across ages. A second PCR of about 7 to 12 cycles used a sample-barcoded 5' primer and a J-beta primer mix. TCRdb reprocessed the 5' RACE reads via MiXCR and lists one record per CDR3 protein. The sample holds approximately 670,000 distinct CDR3 sequences; 40% to 45% are singletons and the top ten take around 30%. The sequencing sample was made of blood. The receptors originated from an elderly man in good health.

The CDR3 sequence is CASSLSRRQGDEQFF. CDR3 nucleotide sequence: TGTGCCAGCAGCTTGTCTCGGAGACAGGGCGATGAGCAGTTCTTC. The V and J genes are TRBV5-6 and TRBJ2-1; 7 bases align to TRBD1. The CDR3 runs to 15 residues. CDR1 SGHDT and CDR2 YYEEEE come from the germline V gene. V dropped 1 base and J dropped 8; count of bases not matched to a gene: 9.

A few counts support this clonotype. The V and J genes are TRBV6-1 and TRBJ2-5, with 7 bases identical to TRBD1. The V gene's germline CDR1 is MNHNS and CDR2 SASEGT. This CDR3 region has 18 residues. After removal of 5 bases from V and 5 bases from J, the junction contained 20 bases not matched to a gene. The CDR3 DNA reads as TGTGCCAGCAGTCTAAACCCCCTCGACAGGGAGTCAAGGGAGACCCAGTACTTC. Translating it yields CASSLNPLDRESRETQYF.

This clonotype has a single count. The chain links TRBV4-3 to TRBJ1-5; D is unclear. The CDR3 is 14 amino acids. In germline, CDR1 is LGHNA, CDR2 YSLEER. The V gene lost 0 bases and the J gene lost 4 bases, with 7 bases spanning the gap. CDR3 DNA: TGCGCCAGCAGCCAAGAAATAGGGAATCAGCCCCAGCATTTT. It is translated as CASSQEIGNQPQHF.

There are many counts of this clonotype. The V call is TRBV6-1, the J call TRBJ2-5; D may be TRBD1 (6 bases). V dropped 5 bases and J dropped 1 base, with 11 bases sitting between them. The V gene's germline CDR1 is MNHNS and CDR2 SASEGT. The CDR3 sequence is 14 residues long. The CDR3 DNA reads as TGTGCCAGCAGTTCACAGGGATTCCAAGAGACCCAGTACTTC. It specifies CASSSQGFQETQYF.

This clonotype showed up just a few times. This chain uses TRBV20-1 with TRBJ2-7; D gene ambiguous. This CDR3 comprises 14 residues. The V gene's germline CDR1 is DFQATT and CDR2 SNEGSKA (reference sequence). The ends were cut back, 4 bases at V and 3 bases at J, with 16 bases in the middle. The CDR3 here is CSATQPGPLYEQYF. The CDR3 DNA reads TGCAGTGCTACACAACCGGGCCCTCTCTACGAGCAGTACTTC.

V and J are TRBV12-3 or TRBV12-4 and TRBJ2-3; D unresolved. CDR3 size: 14 residues. Deletions cut 3 bases from V and 0 bases from J, with 7 bases between. Here the CDR3 DNA reads TGTGCCAGCAGTTTGCAGGTTAGCACAGATACGCAGTATTTT. This codes for CASSLQVSTDTQYF.

This clonotype occurred a few times. This sequence joins TRBV7-2 and TRBJ2-1; possible D gene TRBD2, 6 bases. Looked up from germline, CDR1 is SGHTA and CDR2 is FQGNSA. V lost 1 base to trimming and J lost 4 bases, with 14 bases between them. The CDR3 is 16 residues long. CDR3 amino acids: CASSLVGGRKYNEQFF. CDR3 nucleotide sequence: TGTGCCAGCAGCTTAGTAGGTGGGAGGAAGTACAATGAGCAGTTCTTC.

The chain has TRBV4-3 and TRBJ2-7; a weak D match, TRBD1 (6 bases). The CDR3 covers 13 residues. Trimming stripped 4 bases from V and 8 bases from J, with 15 bases between. The germline V gene has CDR1 LGHNA and CDR2 YSLEER. CDR3 loop: CASSLRQEDKQYF. The CDR3 nucleotides read TGCGCCAGCAGCCTCCGACAGGAGGACAAGCAGTACTTC.

The CDR3 DNA sequence: TGTGCCAGCAGCTTAGATCCGGGACTAGCGGTACGCGGGGAGCTGTTTTTT. Translated, it gives CASSLDPGLAVRGELFF. The genes are TRBV11-2 and TRBJ2-2, with TRBD2 matching over 11 bases. Germline loops: CDR1 SGHAT, CDR2 FQNNGV. After removal of 0 bases from V and 7 bases from J, the junction contained 7 bases not matched to a gene. The CDR3 has 17 residues.

This clonotype has at least ten counts. The chain joins TRBV7-2 to TRBJ2-3; D might be TRBD2 (6 bases). Deletions cut 5 bases from V and 4 bases from J, with 13 bases between. The germline gives CDR1 SGHTA, CDR2 FQGNSA. The CDR3 extends over 14 amino acids. The CDR3 sequence: CASSPSGGSDTQYF. The DNA of the CDR3 is TGTGCCAGCAGCCCCAGTGGAGGGTCAGATACGCAGTATTTT.

This clonotype appeared a few times. The V gene is TRBV3-1, the J gene TRBJ2-4; D is undetermined. TRBJ2-5 explains the end of the DNA better; the J call may be wrong. The CDR3 sequence is 12 residues long. Germline lookup yields CDR1 LGHDT and CDR2 YNNKEL (reference sequence). The CDR3 region is CASSHPRETQYF. In DNA, the CDR3 is TGTGCCAGCAGCCATCCGAGGGAGACCCAGTACTTC.

This clonotype was seen more than once but under ten times. The V gene is TRBV7-2, the J gene TRBJ2-1, with 8 bases identical to TRBD1. This CDR3 is built from 13 residues. The germline V gene has CDR1 SGHTA and CDR2 FQGNSA. After removal of 8 bases from V and 5 bases from J, the junction contained 5 bases not matched to a gene. In DNA form, the CDR3 reads TGTGCCAGCTCCGGGACAGGCAACAATGAGCAGTTCTTC. It encodes CASSGTGNNEQFF.

This clonotype was detected only a few times. This sequence joins TRBV15 and TRBJ2-7; unclear D gene. The CDR3 loop spans 14 amino acids. Germline CDR1 reads LNHNV; CDR2 reads YYDKDF (reference sequence). The ends were cut back, 1 base at V and 2 bases at J, with 9 bases in the middle. The DNA for the CDR3 is TGTGCCACCAGCAGAGGGGGAACCACCTACGAGCAGTACTTC. Translating gives CATSRGGTTYEQYF.

In this sample, this clonotype turned up a few times. The J gene is TRBJ2-5, the V gene TRBV3-1; 8 bases line up with TRBD2. With 1 base clipped from V and 8 bases from J, the junction kept 3 bases outside the gene matches. Germline V gene lookup returns CDR1 LGHDT and CDR2 YNNKEL (reference sequence). The CDR3 consists of 13 residues. The CDR3 DNA is TGTGCCAGCAGCCAAGCGGGGGGGCGAACCCAGTACTTC. It translates to CASSQAGGRTQYF.

This clonotype has a handful of counts. The chain joins TRBV11-2 to TRBJ2-5; no clear D. V lost 6 bases and J 6 bases, leaving 11 bases between the germline ends. From germline, CDR1 is SGHAT and CDR2 FQNNGV. The CDR3 has 12 amino acids. The CDR3 DNA is TGTGCCAGCAGATCCGTCCGAAAGACCCAGTACTTC. This sequence encodes CASRSVRKTQYF.

The chain combines TRBV19 with TRBJ2-7; 7 nucleotides match TRBD1. J was trimmed by 3 bases and V by 5 bases; bases with no gene match: 4. CDR1 and CDR2 (germline): LNHDA, SQIVND (reference sequence). The CDR3 consists of 13 residues. The CDR3 DNA reads as TGTGCCAGTAGTCATGCAGGGGGCTACGAGCAGTACTTC. Translated, it gives CASSHAGGYEQYF.

The rearrangement joins TRBV28 to TRBJ1-2; 7 bases agree with TRBD1. The junction had 8 bases not matched to a gene; V was cut back by 4 bases and J by 6 bases. Per the germline V gene, CDR1 is MDHEN and CDR2 is SYDVKM. The CDR3 runs to 14 residues. The CDR3 loop reads CASSSDRAVDGYTF. The DNA for the CDR3 is TGTGCCAGCAGTTCAGACAGGGCGGTAGATGGCTACACCTTC.